These T cell receptor beta chains were read from a single sample in a study of T cell responses to AZD1222 COVID-19 vaccine. Generated by immunoSEQ multiplex PCR, the TCRdb table keeps only in-frame clones and is missing some. The sample holds 97,000 or so clones, approximately 93% seen once. This specimen consisted of peripheral blood, obtained 28 days after the second AZD1222 dose. These receptor sequences come from an adult who received the AZD1222 COVID-19 vaccine. The CDR3 runs from the conserved cysteine through the conserved F or W. D genes are given only for firm matches. Not all rows give a size; the values are once, few, many and, for expanded clones, a class.

TRBJ1-1 | NA | NA | TRBV18 | 15 | CASSSQGVENTEAFF | TGTGCCAGCTCATCACAGGGAGTGGAAAACACTGAAGCTTTCTTT
TRBJ2-2 | NA | NA | TRBV2 | 14 | CASSETDSTGELFF | TGTGCCAGCAGTGAAACGGACAGCACCGGGGAGCTGTTTTTT
TRBJ2-6 | NA | NA | TRBV28 | 13 | CASSLVGANVLTF | TGTGCCAGCAGTTTAGTTGGGGCCAACGTCCTGACTTTC
TRBJ1-2 | NA | NA | TRBV23-1 | 15 | CASSQFRWMRYGYTF | TGCGCCAGCAGTCAATTTAGGTGGATGCGCTATGGCTACACCTTC
TRBJ2-7 | NA | NA | TRBV27 | 17 | CASSNPKGQGGLYEQYF | TGTGCCAGCAGTAACCCGAAGGGCCAAGGTGGGCTCTACGAGCAGTACTTC
TRBJ2-3 | NA | NA | TRBV2 | 11 | CASSRSDTQYF | TGTGCCAGCAGTCGCTCGGATACGCAGTATTTT
TRBJ1-3 | NA | TRBD1 | TRBV20-1 | 14 | CSASDRVGGNTIYF | TGCAGTGCTAGTGACAGGGTGGGAGGAAACACCATATATTTT
TRBJ2-5 | NA | TRBD2 | TRBV7-2 | 15 | CASSRPRGGGETQYF | TGTGCCAGCAGCCGCCCGCGGGGGGGAGGGGAGACCCAGTACTTC
TRBJ1-2 | NA | TRBD1 | TRBV10-2 | 14 | CASSDTGEGYGYTF | TGCGCCAGCAGTGATACAGGGGAGGGCTATGGCTACACCTTC
TRBJ2-5 | NA | TRBD2 | TRBV7-2 | 19 | CASSAGLAGGPRRGETQYF | TGTGCCAGCAGCGCGGGACTAGCGGGAGGGCCTAGGAGAGGGGAGACCCAGTACTTC
TRBJ2-6 | NA | NA | TRBV29-1 | 16 | CSVEEKGFSGANVLTF | TGCAGCGTTGAAGAGAAGGGATTCTCTGGGGCCAACGTCCTGACTTTC
TRBJ2-5 | NA | NA | TRBV4-2 | 15 | CASSQDGGPQETQYF | TGTGCCAGCAGCCAAGATGGGGGGCCTCAAGAGACCCAGTACTTC
TRBJ2-2 | NA | TRBD1 | TRBV6-5 | 16 | CASSSRQGAYTGELFF | TGTGCCAGCAGTTCGCGACAGGGGGCCTACACCGGGGAGCTGTTTTTT
TRBJ2-3 | NA | NA | TRBV10-3 | 15 | CATTRPGAGTDTQYF | TGTGCCACCACGAGGCCAGGGGCGGGCACAGATACGCAGTATTTT
TRBJ2-1 | NA | TRBD2 | TRBV30 | 12 | CAWSVSGRASFF | TGTGCCTGGAGTGTCAGCGGGAGGGCTTCGTTCTTC
TRBJ2-7 | NA | TRBD2 | TRBV19 | 15 | CASSMEAGVFYEQYF | TGTGCCAGTAGTATGGAAGCGGGAGTCTTCTACGAGCAGTACTTC
TRBJ2-5 | NA | TRBD1 | TRBV27 | 15 | CASRPGTGVVETQYF | TGTGCCAGCAGACCTGGGACAGGGGTTGTCGAGACCCAGTACTTC
TRBJ2-1 | NA | NA | TRBV25-1 | 14 | CASSLGSLHNEQFF | TGTGCCAGCAGTTTGGGGTCTCTCCACAATGAGCAGTTCTTC
TRBJ2-3 | NA | NA | TRBV6-5 | 14 | CASSPQEGTDTQYF | TGTGCCAGCAGTCCGCAGGAGGGCACAGATACGCAGTATTTT
TRBJ2-7 | once | NA | TRBV6-6 | 15 | CASTRETGHSYEQYF | TGTGCCAGCACCCGGGAGACCGGTCACTCCTACGAGCAGTACTTC
TRBJ2-5 | NA | TRBD1 | TRBV27 | 15 | CASRPLGQIQETQYF | TGTGCCAGCAGGCCCCTGGGACAGATACAAGAGACCCAGTACTTC
TRBJ1-6 | NA | NA | TRBV20-1 | 18 | CSASIRAGFSSYNSPLHF | TGCAGTGCTAGTATCAGGGCAGGTTTTAGCTCCTATAATTCACCCCTCCACTTT
TRBJ2-5 | once | NA | TRBV28 | 14 | CASSSGTVQETQYF | TGTGCCAGCAGCTCCGGGACGGTCCAAGAGACCCAGTACTTC
TRBJ1-2 | NA | NA | TRBV6-5 | 16 | CASSYSRRGANYGYTF | TGTGCCAGCAGTTACTCCAGAAGGGGGGCTAACTATGGCTACACCTTC
TRBJ1-1 | NA | TRBD1 | TRBV7-2 | 14 | CASRGGGVNTEAFF | TGTGCCAGCAGAGGAGGGGGCGTCAACACTGAAGCTTTCTTT
TRBJ1-1 | NA | NA | TRBV6-5 | 12 | CASSYWGGEAFF | TGTGCCAGCAGTTACTGGGGCGGTGAAGCTTTCTTT
TRBJ1-2 | NA | NA | TRBV12-5 | 16 | CASGFWGPTAVRSYTF | TGTGCTAGTGGTTTTTGGGGACCAACAGCGGTTAGGAGCTACACCTTC
TRBJ2-3 | NA | TRBD2 | TRBV27 | 16 | CASSLNSGRWTDTQYF | TGTGCCAGCAGTCTCAATAGCGGGAGATGGACAGATACGCAGTATTTT
TRBJ2-4 | few | TRBD2 | TRBV28 | 17 | CASSSPSSAGGRGIQYF | TGTGCCAGCAGTTCCCCCTCGTCGGCGGGAGGGCGGGGCATTCAGTACTTC
TRBJ1-5 | NA | TRBD1 | TRBV28 | 14 | CASSLRQGPQPQHF | TGTGCCAGCAGTTTACGACAGGGACCTCAGCCCCAGCATTTT
TRBJ2-4 | NA | NA | TRBV7-2 | 14 | CASSRYAAGNIQYF | TGTGCCAGCAGCCGCTACGCAGCTGGGAACATTCAGTACTTC
TRBJ1-5 | once | NA | TRBV30 | 13 | CAWTPDSNQPQHF | TGTGCCTGGACCCCCGATTCCAATCAGCCCCAGCATTTT
TRBJ2-3 | NA | TRBD2 | TRBV7-3 | 14 | CASSLGLAGDTQYF | TGTGCCAGCAGCTTAGGACTAGCGGGAGATACGCAGTATTTT
TRBJ1-4 | NA | NA | TRBV28 | 12 | CASRVTNEKLFF | TGTGCCAGCCGGGTAACTAATGAAAAACTGTTTTTT
TRBJ1-1 | NA | NA | TRBV7-2 | 14 | CASSLGKANTEAFF | TGTGCCAGCAGCTTAGGAAAGGCGAACACTGAAGCTTTCTTT
TRBJ1-1 | NA | NA | TRBV5-1 | 13 | CASSWTVNTEAFF | TGCGCCAGCAGCTGGACAGTGAACACTGAAGCTTTCTTT
TRBJ2-1 | NA | TRBD2 | TRBV14 | 15 | CASSDGTSGSHEQFF | TGTGCCAGCAGCGACGGGACTAGCGGGAGCCATGAGCAGTTCTTC
TRBJ1-2 | NA | TRBD1 | TRBV6-2/TRBV6-3 | 13 | CASSNRGSGGYTF | TGTGCCAGCAGCAACAGGGGAAGTGGTGGCTACACCTTC
TRBJ2-7 | NA | NA | TRBV6-9 | 16 | CARRFQGLSTYNEQYF | TGTGCCAGAAGATTCCAGGGGCTGTCTACCTACAATGAGCAGTACTTC
TRBJ2-1 | NA | NA | TRBV9 | 13 | CASSALEYGEQFF | TGTGCCAGCAGCGCCTTAGAGTATGGTGAGCAGTTCTTC
TRBJ2-4 | NA | NA | TRBV11-3 | 14 | CASSLGAGDVHQYF | TGTGCCAGCAGCTTAGGGGCTGGGGACGTGCATCAGTACTTC
TRBJ1-6 | NA | TRBD1 | TRBV28 | 16 | CASRKGQGRYNSPLHF | TGTGCCAGCAGAAAGGGACAGGGGAGATATAATTCACCCCTCCACTTT
TRBJ2-7 | NA | NA | TRBV23-1 | 11 | CASTQRCEQYF | TGCGCCAGCACCCAACGCTGCGAGCAGTACTTC
TRBJ1-1 | NA | NA | TRBV7-2 | 13 | CASSTYLDQRAFF | TGTGCCAGCAGCACGTACTTGGACCAGAGAGCTTTCTTT
TRBJ1-2 | NA | NA | TRBV5-1 | 13 | CASSLGDGYGYTF | TGCGCCAGCAGCTTGGGTGACGGCTATGGCTACACCTTC
TRBJ1-2 | NA | NA | TRBV7-9 | 13 | CASSARGADGYTF | TGTGCCAGCAGCGCGCGGGGGGCAGATGGCTACACCTTC
TRBJ2-1 | NA | NA | TRBV5-8 | 16 | CASSLGALSSYNEQFF | TGTGCCAGCAGCTTGGGCGCCCTGAGCTCCTACAATGAGCAGTTCTTC
TRBJ2-7 | NA | TRBD2 | TRBV10-2 | 19 | CASSPTPGLAGGRLYEQYF | TGCGCCAGCAGCCCCACACCGGGACTAGCGGGAGGTCGTCTCTACGAGCAGTACTTC
TRBJ1-1 | NA | NA | TRBV7-9 | 14 | CASSNSGVGTEAFF | TGTGCCAGCAGCAACTCAGGAGTTGGCACTGAAGCTTTCTTT
TRBJ2-3 | NA | TRBD2 | TRBV3-1/TRBV3-2 | 16 | CASSRGTSGRTDTQYF | TGTGCCAGCAGCCGGGGGACTAGCGGGAGAACAGATACGCAGTATTTT
TRBJ1-1 | NA | NA | TRBV7-2 | 13 | CASSQGRNTEAFF | TGTGCCAGCAGCCAAGGACGGAACACTGAAGCTTTCTTT
TRBJ1-6 | once | NA | TRBV6-1 | 15 | CASSERWQGNSPLHF | TGTGCCAGCAGTGAAAGATGGCAGGGTAATTCACCCCTCCACTTT
TRBJ2-3 | NA | NA | TRBV6-6 | 15 | CASSRDNLAVDTQYF | TGTGCCAGCAGTAGAGACAACCTTGCTGTCGATACGCAGTATTTT
TRBJ2-1 | NA | NA | TRBV12-3/TRBV12-4 | 13 | CASSPLTYNEQFF | TGTGCCAGCAGTCCGTTAACCTACAATGAGCAGTTCTTC